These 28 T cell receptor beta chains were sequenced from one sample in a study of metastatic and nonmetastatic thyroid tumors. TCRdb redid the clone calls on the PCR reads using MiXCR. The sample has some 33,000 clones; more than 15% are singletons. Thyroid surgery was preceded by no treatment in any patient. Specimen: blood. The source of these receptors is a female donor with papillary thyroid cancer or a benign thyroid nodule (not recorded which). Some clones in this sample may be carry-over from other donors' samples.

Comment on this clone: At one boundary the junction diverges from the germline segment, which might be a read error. The CDR3 DNA is TGCAGTGCTAGTGGTACTAGCGGGGTTACAGATACGCATTATTTT. Translation: CSASGTSGVTDTHYF. The chain uses TRBV20-1 and TRBJ2-3; 10 bases agree with TRBD2. CDR1 and CDR2 (germline): DFQATT, SNEGSKA (reference sequence). This CDR3 has 15 residues.

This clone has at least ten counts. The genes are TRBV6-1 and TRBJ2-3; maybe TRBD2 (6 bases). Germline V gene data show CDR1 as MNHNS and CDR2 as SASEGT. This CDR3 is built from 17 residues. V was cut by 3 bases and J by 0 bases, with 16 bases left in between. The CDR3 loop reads CASSEEGRVGSTDTQYF. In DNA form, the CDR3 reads TGTGCCAGCAGTGAGGAGGGCAGGGTGGGGAGCACAGATACGCAGTATTTT.

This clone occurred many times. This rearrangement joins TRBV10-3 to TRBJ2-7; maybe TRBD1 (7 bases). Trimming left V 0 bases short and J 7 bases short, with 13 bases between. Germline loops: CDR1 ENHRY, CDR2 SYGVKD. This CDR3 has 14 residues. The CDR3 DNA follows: TGTGCCATCAGTGAGTCAGGGGGCCGGGGGGAGCAGTACTTC. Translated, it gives CAISESGGRGEQYF.

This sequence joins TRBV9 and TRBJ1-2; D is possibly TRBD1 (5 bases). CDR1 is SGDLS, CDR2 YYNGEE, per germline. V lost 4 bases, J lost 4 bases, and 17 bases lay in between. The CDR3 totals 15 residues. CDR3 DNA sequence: TGTGCCAGCAGCTCGTCCGGGACTTACCCCTATGGCTACACCTTC. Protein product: CASSSSGTYPYGYTF.

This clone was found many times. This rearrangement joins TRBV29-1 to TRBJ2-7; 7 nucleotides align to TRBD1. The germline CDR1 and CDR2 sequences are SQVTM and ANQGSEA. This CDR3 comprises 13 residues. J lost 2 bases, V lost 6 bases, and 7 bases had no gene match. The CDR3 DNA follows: TGCAGCGTGGGACAGCACACAACCTACGAGCAGTACTTC. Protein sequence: CSVGQHTTYEQYF.

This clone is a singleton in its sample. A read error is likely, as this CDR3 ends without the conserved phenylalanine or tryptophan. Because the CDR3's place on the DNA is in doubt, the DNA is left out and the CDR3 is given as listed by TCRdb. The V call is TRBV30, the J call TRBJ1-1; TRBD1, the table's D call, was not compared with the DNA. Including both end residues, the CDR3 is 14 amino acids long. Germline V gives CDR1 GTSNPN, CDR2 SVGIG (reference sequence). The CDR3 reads CAWRPPTAHTEALL.

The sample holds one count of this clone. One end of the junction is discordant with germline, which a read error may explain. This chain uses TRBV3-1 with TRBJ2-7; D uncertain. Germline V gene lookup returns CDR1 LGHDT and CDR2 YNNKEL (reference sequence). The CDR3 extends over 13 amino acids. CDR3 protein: CTSSQDWSLGQYF. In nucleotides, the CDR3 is TGTACCAGCAGCCAAGATTGGTCCCTGGGGCAGTACTTC.

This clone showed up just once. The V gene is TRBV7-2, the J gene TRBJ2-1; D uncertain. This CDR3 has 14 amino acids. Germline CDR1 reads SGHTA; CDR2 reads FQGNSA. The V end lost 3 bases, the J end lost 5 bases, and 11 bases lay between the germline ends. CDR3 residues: CASSFALQHNEQFF. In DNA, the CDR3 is TGTGCCAGCAGCTTTGCCCTGCAGCACAATGAGCAGTTCTTC.

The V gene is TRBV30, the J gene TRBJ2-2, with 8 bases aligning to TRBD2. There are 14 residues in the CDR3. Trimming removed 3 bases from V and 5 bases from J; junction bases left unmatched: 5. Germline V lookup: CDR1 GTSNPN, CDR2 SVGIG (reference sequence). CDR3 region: CAWRGTRETGELFF. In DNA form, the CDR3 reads TGTGCCTGGAGGGGGACTAGAGAGACCGGGGAGCTGTTTTTT. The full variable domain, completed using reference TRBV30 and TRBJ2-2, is SQTIHQWPATLVQPVGSPLSLECTVEGTSNPNLYWYRQAAGRGLQLLFYSVGIGQISSEVPQNLSASRPQDRQFILSSKKLLLSDSGFYLCAWRGTRETGELFFGEGSRLTVL.

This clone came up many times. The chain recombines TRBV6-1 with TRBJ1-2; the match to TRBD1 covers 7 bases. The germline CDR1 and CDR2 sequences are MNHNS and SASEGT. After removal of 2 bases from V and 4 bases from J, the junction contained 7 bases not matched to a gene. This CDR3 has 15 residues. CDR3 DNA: TGTGCCAGCAGTGAAACAGGGGAGTCTTTCTATGGCTACACCTTC. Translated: CASSETGESFYGYTF.

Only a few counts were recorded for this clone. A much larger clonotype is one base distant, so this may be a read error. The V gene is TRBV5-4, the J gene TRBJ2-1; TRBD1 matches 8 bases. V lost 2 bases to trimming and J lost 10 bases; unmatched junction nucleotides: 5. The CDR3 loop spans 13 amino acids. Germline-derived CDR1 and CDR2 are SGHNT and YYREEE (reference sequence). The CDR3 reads CASSFQGAGEQFF. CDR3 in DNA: TGTGCCAGCAGCTTTCAGGGGGCAGGGGAGCAGTTCTTC.

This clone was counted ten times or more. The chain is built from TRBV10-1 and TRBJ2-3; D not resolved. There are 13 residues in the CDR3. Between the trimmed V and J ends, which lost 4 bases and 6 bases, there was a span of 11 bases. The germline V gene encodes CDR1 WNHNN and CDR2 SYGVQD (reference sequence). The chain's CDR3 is CASSAARYDTQYF. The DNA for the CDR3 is TGCGCCAGCAGTGCTGCCCGCTACGATACGCAGTATTTT.

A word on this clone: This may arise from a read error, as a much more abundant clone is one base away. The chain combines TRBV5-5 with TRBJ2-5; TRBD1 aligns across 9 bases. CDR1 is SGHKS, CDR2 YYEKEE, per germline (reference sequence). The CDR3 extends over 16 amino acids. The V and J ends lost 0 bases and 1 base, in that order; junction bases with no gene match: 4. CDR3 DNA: TGTGCCAGCAGCTTGGGGACAGGGGTAATCCAAGAGACCCAGTACTTC. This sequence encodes CASSLGTGVIQETQYF.

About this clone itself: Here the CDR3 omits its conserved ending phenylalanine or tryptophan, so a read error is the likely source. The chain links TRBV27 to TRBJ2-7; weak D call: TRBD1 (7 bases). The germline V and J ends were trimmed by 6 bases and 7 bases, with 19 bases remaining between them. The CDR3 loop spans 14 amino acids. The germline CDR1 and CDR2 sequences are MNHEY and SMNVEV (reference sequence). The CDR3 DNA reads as TGTGCCAGCAGCAGGGGGGCGTTCGGTTGTGAGCAGTACCTC. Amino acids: CASSRGAFGCEQYL.

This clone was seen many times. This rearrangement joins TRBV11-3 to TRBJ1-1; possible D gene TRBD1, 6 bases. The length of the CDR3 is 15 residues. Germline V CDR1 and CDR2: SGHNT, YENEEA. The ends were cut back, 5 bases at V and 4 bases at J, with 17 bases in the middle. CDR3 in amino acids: CASSGGPEGTTEAFF. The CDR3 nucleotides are TGTGCCAGCAGCGGGGGGCCGGAGGGTACCACTGAAGCTTTCTTT.

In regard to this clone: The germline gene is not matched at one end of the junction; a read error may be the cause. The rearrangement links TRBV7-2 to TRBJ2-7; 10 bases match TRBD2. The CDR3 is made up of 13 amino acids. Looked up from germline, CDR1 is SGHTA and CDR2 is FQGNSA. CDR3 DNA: TGTGCCAGCAGTGATGAAGCGGGAGGGGCCAGTGACTTC. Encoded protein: CASSDEAGGASDF.

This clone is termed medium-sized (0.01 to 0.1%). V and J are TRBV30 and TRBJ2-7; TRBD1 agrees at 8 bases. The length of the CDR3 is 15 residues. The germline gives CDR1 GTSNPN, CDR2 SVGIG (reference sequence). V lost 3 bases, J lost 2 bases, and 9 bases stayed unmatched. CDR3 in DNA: TGTGCCTGGAGGGGTGGGACAGGCGGTGCCTACGAGCAGTACTTC. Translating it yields CAWRGGTGGAYEQYF.

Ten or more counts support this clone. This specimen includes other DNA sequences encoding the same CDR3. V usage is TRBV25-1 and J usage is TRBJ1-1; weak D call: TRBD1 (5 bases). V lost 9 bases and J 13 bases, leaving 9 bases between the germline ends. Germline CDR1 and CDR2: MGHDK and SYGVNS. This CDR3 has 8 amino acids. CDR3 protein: CASTGGFF. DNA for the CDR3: TGTGCCAGTACCGGGGGTTTCTTT.

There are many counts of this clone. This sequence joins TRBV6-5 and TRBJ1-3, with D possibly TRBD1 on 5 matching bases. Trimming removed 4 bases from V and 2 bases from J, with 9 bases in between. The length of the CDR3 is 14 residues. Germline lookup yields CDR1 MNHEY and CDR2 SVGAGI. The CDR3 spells CASSSLGAGNTIYF. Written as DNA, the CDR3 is TGTGCCAGCAGTTCTCTAGGGGCTGGAAACACCATATATTTT.

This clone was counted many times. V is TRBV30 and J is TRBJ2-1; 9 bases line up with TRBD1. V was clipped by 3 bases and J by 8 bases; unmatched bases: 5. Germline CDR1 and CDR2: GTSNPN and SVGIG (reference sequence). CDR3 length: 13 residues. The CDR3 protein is CAWRGTGWDEQFF. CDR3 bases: TGTGCCTGGAGGGGGACAGGGTGGGATGAGCAGTTCTTC.

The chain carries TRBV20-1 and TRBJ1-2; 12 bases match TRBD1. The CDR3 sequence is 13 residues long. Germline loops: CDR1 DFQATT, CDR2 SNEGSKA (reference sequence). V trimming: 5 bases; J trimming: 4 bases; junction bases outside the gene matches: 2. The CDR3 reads CSAPGQGAYGYTF. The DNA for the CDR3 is TGCAGTGCTCCGGGACAGGGGGCCTATGGCTACACCTTC.

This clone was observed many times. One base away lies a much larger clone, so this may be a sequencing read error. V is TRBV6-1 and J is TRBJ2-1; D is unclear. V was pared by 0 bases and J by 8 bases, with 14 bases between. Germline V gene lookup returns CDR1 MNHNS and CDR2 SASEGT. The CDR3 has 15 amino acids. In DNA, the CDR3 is TGTGCCAGCAGTGAAGCTCCAACCCCGTCGTATGAGCAGTTCTTC. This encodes CASSEAPTPSYEQFF.

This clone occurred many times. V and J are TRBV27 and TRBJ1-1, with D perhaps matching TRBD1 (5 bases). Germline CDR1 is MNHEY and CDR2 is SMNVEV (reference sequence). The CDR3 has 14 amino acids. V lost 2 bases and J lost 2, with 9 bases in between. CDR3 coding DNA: TGTGCCAGCAGTTTAGGGGGGACCAACACTGAAGCTTTCTTT. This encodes CASSLGGTNTEAFF.

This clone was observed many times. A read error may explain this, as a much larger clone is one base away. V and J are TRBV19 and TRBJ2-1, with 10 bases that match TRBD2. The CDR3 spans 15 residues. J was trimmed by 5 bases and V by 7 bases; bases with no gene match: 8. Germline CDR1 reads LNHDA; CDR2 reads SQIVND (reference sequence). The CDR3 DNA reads TGTGCCAGTATGGCTAGCGGGAGTGCTAACAATGAGCAGTTCTTC. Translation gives CASMASGSANNEQFF.

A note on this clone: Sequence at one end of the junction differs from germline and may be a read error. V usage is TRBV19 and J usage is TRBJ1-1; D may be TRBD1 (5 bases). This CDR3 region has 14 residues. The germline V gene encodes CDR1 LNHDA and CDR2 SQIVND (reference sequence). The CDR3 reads CASSIDGANTGAFF. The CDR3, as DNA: TGTGCCAGTAGTATAGACGGGGCGAACACTGGAGCTTTCTTT.

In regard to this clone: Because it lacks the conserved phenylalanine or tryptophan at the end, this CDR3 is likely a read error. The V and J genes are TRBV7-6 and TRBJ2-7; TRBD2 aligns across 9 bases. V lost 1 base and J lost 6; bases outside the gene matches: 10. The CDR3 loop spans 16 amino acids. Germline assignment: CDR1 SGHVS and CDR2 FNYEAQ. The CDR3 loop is CASSLDLAGGVSEQYS. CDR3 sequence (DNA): TGTGCCAGCAGCTTAGATCTGGCGGGAGGGGTGAGCGAGCAGTACTCC.

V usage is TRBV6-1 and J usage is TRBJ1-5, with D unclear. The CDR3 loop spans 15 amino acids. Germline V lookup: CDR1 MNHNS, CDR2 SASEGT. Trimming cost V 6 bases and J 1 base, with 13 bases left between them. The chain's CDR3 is CASSVQSVSNQPQHF. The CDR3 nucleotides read TGTGCCAGCAGCGTACAGAGTGTAAGCAATCAGCCCCAGCATTTT.

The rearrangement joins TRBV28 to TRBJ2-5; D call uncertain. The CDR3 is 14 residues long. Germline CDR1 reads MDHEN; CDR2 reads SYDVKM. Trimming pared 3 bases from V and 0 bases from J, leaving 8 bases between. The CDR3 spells CASSFRLYQETQYF. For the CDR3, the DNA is TGTGCCAGCAGTTTTCGGCTATACCAAGAGACCCAGTACTTC.